Below are 5 T cell receptor beta chains sequenced from a single sample in a study of regulatory T cells in long-lasting Graves disease. Arm-PCR with iRepertoire HTBI primers amplified the CDR3 regions for these TCR beta libraries. TCRdb re-called the multiplex PCR reads through MiXCR, storing one row per CDR3 protein. The table lists 450,000 to 650,000 distinct CDR3 sequences, roughly a sixth of them singletons. Time point denoted: newly diagnosed GD, antithyroid drugs for less than 3 months. Scientists built the TCR library using RNA that was extracted from PBMCs. The sample was also reused in another study, on T cells in Graves' hyperthyroidism and ophthalmopathy.

Source: peripheral blood mononuclear cells (PBMCs), taken at new diagnosis, from a patient treated with antithyroid drugs. These receptors all come from a woman aged 35-65 years with Graves disease.

This clonotype appeared many times. CDR3 region: CASSGGGGQETQYF. The DNA of the CDR3 is TGTGCCAGCTCCGGGGGAGGCGGGCAAGAGACCCAGTACTTC. The rearrangement links TRBV3-1 to TRBJ2-5, with D possibly being TRBD2 (6 bases). This CDR3 is built from 14 residues. V was trimmed by 8 bases and J by 2 bases, leaving 15 bases between them. Per germline, CDR1 LGHDT and CDR2 YNNKEL (reference sequence).

Details on this clonotype: A much larger clone differs by one base, so this may be a read error. The gene calls are TRBV5-1 and TRBJ1-1; 10 nucleotides match TRBD1. The V gene's germline CDR1 is SGHRS and CDR2 YFSETQ. CDR3 length: 14 amino acids. Losses at the gene ends were 5 bases for V and 6 bases for J; bases not matched to a gene: 7. This CDR3 is CASRPGQGEAEAFF. The CDR3 DNA is TGCGCCAGCAGGCCCGGACAGGGGGAAGCTGAAGCTTTCTTT.

Worth noting for this clonotype: A read error may be the cause here, since a much bigger clone is one base away. V and J are TRBV6-2 or TRBV6-3 and TRBJ1-2; D is perhaps TRBD1 (5 bases). The CDR3 consists of 12 residues. V shed 6 bases and J shed 4 bases, with 9 bases lying between them. The germline CDR1 and CDR2 sequences are MNHEY and SVGEGT. The CDR3 spells CASRDKGYGYTF. In DNA, the CDR3 is TGTGCCAGCAGGGACAAGGGCTATGGCTACACCTTC.

This clonotype was seen at least ten times. This chain connects TRBV10-1 to TRBJ1-1; D uncertain. The germline CDR1 and CDR2 sequences are WNHNN and SYGVQD (reference sequence). Trimming shortened V by 1 base and J by 3 bases, and 12 bases separated the two germline ends. The CDR3 has 15 amino acids. CDR3 amino acids: CASSEFRGRDTEAFF. The DNA of the CDR3 is TGCGCCAGCAGTGAGTTTCGGGGTAGGGACACTGAAGCTTTCTTT.

There are a few counts of this clonotype. The chain recombines TRBV19 with TRBJ2-5; D is undetermined. CDR1 is LNHDA, CDR2 SQIVND, per germline (reference sequence). CDR3 length equals 14 residues. The V end was cut by 6 bases, the J end by 0 bases, with 11 bases between. CDR3: CASRETQYQETQYF. CDR3 nucleotides: TGTGCCAGTAGGGAAACGCAATACCAAGAGACCCAGTACTTC.